The 32 T cell receptor beta chains presented below share a single source sample, sequenced in a study of tumor-infiltrating lymphocytes in primary liver carcinoma. Germline DNA was extracted too, while blood RNA derived from unsorted whole blood. With a constant-region primer, TCR beta cDNA was made from approximately 500 ng of total RNA. Amplification in three nested multiplex PCR rounds with slightly modified ARM-PCR gave rise to TCR beta libraries. It was with TRBV1-TRBV30 forward primers and a C-beta reverse primer that the first two PCR rounds were run, at about 10 cycles each. Using its own MiXCR run on the multiplex PCR reads, TCRdb lists one record per CDR3 protein. The sample contains 190,000 or so distinct CDR3 sequences, 65% of which appear only once. The sample consisted of peripheral blood. The receptors stem from a woman aged 55-70 years with primary liver carcinoma and hepatitis B virus infection.

This chain uses TRBV29-1 with TRBJ2-2; TRBD2 might be the D (5 bases). The germline CDR1 and CDR2 sequences are SQVTM and ANQGSEA. The CDR3 contains 13 residues. CDR3 bases: TGCAGTGCGATTTTTAGTGCCACCGGAGGGCTGTTTTTT. Encoded protein: CSAIFSATGGLFF.

J is TRBJ2-7 and V is TRBV10-2; 7 bases map to TRBD1. The CDR3 contains 15 residues. Germline V gene sequence: CDR1 WSHSY, CDR2 SAAADI. The DNA for the CDR3 is TGCGCTACCAGGACCCGACAGGGAGTCCTCGACGAGCAGTACTTC. Translation: CATRTRQGVLDEQYF.

The V and J genes are TRBV5-5 and TRBJ1-4; the match to TRBD1 covers 7 bases. This CDR3 is 15 amino acids long. V lost 0 bases to trimming and J lost 5 bases; unmatched junction nucleotides: 4. CDR1 is SGHKS and CDR2 is YYEKEE in the germline V gene (reference sequence). CDR3 DNA: TGTGCCAGCAGCTTGGGCGGGACAGAAAATGAAAAACTGTTTTTT. Translated, it gives CASSLGGTENEKLFF.

With regard to this clonotype: This may come from a read error, since a much larger clone is one base off. The rearrangement uses TRBV7-9 and TRBJ2-7, with 8 bases that match TRBD2. The CDR3 is 15 residues long. CDR1 is SEHNR, CDR2 FQNEAQ, per germline (reference sequence). CDR3 sequence: CANSRPSGHSYEQYF. Written as DNA, the CDR3 is TGTGCCAACAGCCGACCTAGCGGGCACTCCTACGAGCAGTACTTC.

Concerning this clonotype itself: The junction differs from germline at one of its ends, possibly a read error. The chain uses TRBV12-3 or TRBV12-4 and TRBJ1-6; 7 positions match TRBD1. The CDR3 sequence is 15 residues long. The CDR3 DNA reads as TGTGCAAGCAGTAGTAGAACAGGGGATAATTCACCCCTCCACTTT. Its translation is CASSSRTGDNSPLHF.

This clonotype was found many times. The chain has TRBV6-2 or TRBV6-3 and TRBJ2-1; TRBD2 might be the D (5 bases). The V end was cut by 1 base, the J end by 3 bases, with 7 bases between. The V gene's germline CDR1 is MNHEY and CDR2 SVGEGT. The CDR3 consists of 14 residues. This CDR3 reads CASSYLGLYNEQFF. CDR3 nucleotide sequence: TGTGCCAGCAGTTACTTAGGACTCTACAATGAGCAGTTCTTC.

J is TRBJ2-1 and V is TRBV14, with D perhaps matching TRBD2 (6 bases). The CDR3 contains 16 residues. CDR1 and CDR2 (germline): SGHDN, FVKESK. With 7 bases removed from V and 4 bases from J, the gap between germline ends came to 20 bases. This CDR3 is CASNPSLRRGYNEQFF. CDR3 sequence (DNA): TGTGCCAGCAACCCGTCCCTTAGGCGGGGTTACAATGAGCAGTTCTTC.

This clonotype came up a few times. The chain has TRBV12-3 or TRBV12-4 and TRBJ2-7; possibly TRBD2 for D (11 bases). The CDR3 sequence is 22 residues long. Trimming left V 5 bases short and J 2 bases short, with 37 bases between. The CDR3 reads CASSPGQGVISLGLAVPYEQYF. The CDR3 nucleotides read TGTGCCAGCAGTCCCGGACAGGGGGTGATTTCACTGGGACTAGCGGTCCCCTACGAGCAGTACTTC.

Comments on this clonotype: The junction differs from germline at one of its ends, possibly a read error. The gene calls are TRBV25-1 and TRBJ1-2, with TRBD1 matching 7 bases. The germline V gene encodes CDR1 MGHDK and CDR2 SYGVNS. CDR3 length: 15 residues. The CDR3 sequence: CASSGQGGRNYDYTF. In nucleotides, the CDR3 is TGTGCCAGTAGTGGCCAGGGGGGGAGAAACTATGACTACACCTTC.

The chain links TRBV27 to TRBJ1-1; TRBD1 agrees at 7 bases. The CDR3 is 14 residues long. Unmatched junction bases numbered 8, after V lost 6 bases and J lost 4 bases. In germline, CDR1 is MNHEY, CDR2 SMNVEV (reference sequence). The CDR3 nucleotides read TGTGCCAGCAGATTAACAGGGGTGGGCACTGAAGCTTTCTTT. Protein product: CASRLTGVGTEAFF.

V usage is TRBV5-4 and J usage is TRBJ2-5; D is unresolved. V was clipped by 4 bases and J by 1 base, with 14 bases between them. The CDR3 extends over 15 amino acids. In germline, CDR1 is SGHNT, CDR2 YYREEE (reference sequence). The DNA for the CDR3 is TGTGCCAGCAGCCTCCGGATAGGATTCCAAGAGACCCAGTACTTC. It is translated as CASSLRIGFQETQYF.

This clonotype was counted ten times or more. The rearrangement links TRBV29-1 to TRBJ2-1, with TRBD2 matching over 15 bases. Germline V gives CDR1 SQVTM, CDR2 ANQGSEA. The CDR3 is 19 residues long. The V segment lost 1 base and the J segment 3 bases; nucleotides outside the gene matches: 10. CDR3: CSVEAPGLAGGPGYNEQFF. DNA for the CDR3: TGCAGCGTTGAAGCCCCGGGACTAGCGGGAGGACCTGGCTACAATGAGCAGTTCTTC.

This clonotype has only a few counts. The CDR3 nucleotides are TGTGCCAGCAGTGATTGGACTAGCGGGGGCGGGGGTGAGCAGTTCTTC. Encoded protein: CASSDWTSGGGGEQFF. The chain couples TRBV2 to TRBJ2-1, with 13 bases that match TRBD2. The CDR3 has 16 residues. J was trimmed by 9 bases and V by 3 bases; bases with no gene match: 8. In germline, CDR1 is SNHLY, CDR2 FYNNEI.

Remarks on this clonotype: This may be a read error, as it is one base from a much larger clone. The chain is built from TRBV10-3 and TRBJ1-5; 8 bases are shared with TRBD1. Trimming cost V 8 bases and J 1 base; bases outside gene matches: 13. The CDR3 loop spans 17 amino acids. Germline V gives CDR1 ENHRY, CDR2 SYGVKD. The DNA for the CDR3 is TGTGCCATCGGTGCCGGACAGGGCGGATCGAGCAATCAGCCCCAGCATTTT. Its translation: CAIGAGQGGSSNQPQHF.

This clonotype came up many times. The V and J genes are TRBV28 and TRBJ2-7, with 9 bases fitting TRBD2. The CDR3 runs to 16 residues. Trimming removed 4 bases from V and 0 bases from J; junction bases left unmatched: 7. Germline V gene sequence: CDR1 MDHEN, CDR2 SYDVKM. CDR3 protein: CASSSLAGANSYEQYF. The DNA of the CDR3 is TGTGCCAGCAGTTCATTAGCGGGAGCGAACTCCTACGAGCAGTACTTC.

Concerning this clonotype itself: Relative to the germline gene, one junction end is altered; a read error may explain this. This rearrangement joins TRBV11-2 to TRBJ1-6; TRBD1 might be the D (6 bases). The CDR3 consists of 16 residues. Germline V gene data show CDR1 as SGHAT and CDR2 as FQNNGV. The CDR3 loop is CASSLRGGPYNSPLHF. CDR3 nucleotides: TGTGCTAGCAGCTTGAGAGGGGGGCCCTATAATTCACCCCTCCACTTT.

This clonotype was detected only once. One base away lies a much larger clone, so this may be a sequencing read error. The chain links TRBV7-8 to TRBJ1-1; TRBD1 matches 7 bases. The CDR3 is 13 residues long. Germline V lookup: CDR1 SGHVS, CDR2 FQNEAQ. Unmatched junction bases numbered 10, after V lost 4 bases and J lost 11 bases. This chain's CDR3 is CASSSETGLGAFF. CDR3 nucleotide sequence: TGTGCCAGCAGCTCAGAGACAGGGTTGGGGGCTTTCTTT.

A word on this clonotype: A clone one base away is much larger, so this may be a read error. The CDR3 nucleotides are TGTGTCAGCAGCCAAGAAAGGGGGTCCGGGGAGCTGTTTTTT. It codes for CVSSQERGSGELFF. V and J are TRBV4-2 and TRBJ2-2; D might be TRBD1 (6 bases). The CDR3 has 14 amino acids. Germline CDR1 reads LGHNA; CDR2 reads YNFKEQ.

The V and J genes are TRBV5-6 and TRBJ2-7; maybe TRBD2 (5 bases). Trimming took 3 bases from V and 0 from J, leaving 19 bases between them. The germline CDR1 and CDR2 sequences are SGHDT and YYEEEE. The CDR3 totals 17 residues. CDR3 DNA sequence: TGTGCCAGCAGCTCGGATTTGGGTGGAGGCCACTCCTACGAGCAGTACTTC. Residues: CASSSDLGGGHSYEQYF.

J is TRBJ2-5 and V is TRBV2, with D perhaps matching TRBD1 (5 bases). Between the trimmed V and J ends, which lost 7 bases and 4 bases, there was a span of 22 bases. The CDR3 is made up of 16 amino acids. The germline V gene has CDR1 SNHLY and CDR2 FYNNEI. The CDR3 reads CASTPPPQGGRETQYF. Here the CDR3 DNA reads TGTGCCAGCACCCCCCCTCCGCAGGGCGGCCGAGAGACCCAGTACTTC.

Of note for this clonotype: With a much larger clone just one base away, this may be a read error. CDR3 coding DNA: TGTGCCAGCAGTGAGTGCTCTCTCAATGAGCAGTTCTTC. This translates into CASSECSLNEQFF. This rearrangement joins TRBV6-1 to TRBJ2-1; D remains unclear. Germline assignment: CDR1 MNHNS and CDR2 SASEGT. The V and J ends lost 3 bases and 6 bases respectively, with 9 bases between them. The CDR3 is made up of 13 amino acids.

The chain carries TRBV7-9 and TRBJ1-1; 7 nucleotides match TRBD1. This CDR3 has 15 amino acids. The junction had 11 bases not matched to a gene; V was cut back by 5 bases and J by 5 bases. From germline, CDR1 is SEHNR and CDR2 FQNEAQ (reference sequence). The DNA for the CDR3 is TGTGCCAGCAGCCCCCCCCTGGGACAGAGAACTGAAGCTTTCTTT. Protein product: CASSPPLGQRTEAFF.

The sample holds many counts of this clonotype. The chain links TRBV6-5 to TRBJ2-7; TRBD1 matches 7 bases. With 6 bases clipped from V and 3 bases from J, the junction kept 8 bases outside the gene matches. Germline V lookup: CDR1 MNHEY, CDR2 SVGAGI. This CDR3 region has 14 residues. The CDR3 bases are TGTGCCAGCAGGTCGAGACAGGGAAACTACGAGCAGTACTTC. It translates to CASRSRQGNYEQYF.

This clonotype was counted only a few times. V and J are TRBV28 and TRBJ1-2, with D possibly TRBD1 on 5 matching bases. The V and J ends lost 3 bases and 0 bases respectively, with 14 bases between them. The CDR3 consists of 16 residues. CDR1 and CDR2 from the germline V gene are MDHEN and SYDVKM. Written as DNA, the CDR3 is TGTGCCAGCAGTTTGGGGTGGGGGGAAGCTAACTATGGCTACACCTTC. Amino acid sequence: CASSLGWGEANYGYTF.

The CDR3 DNA reads as TGTGCCAGCAGTGGAGAACTATACTCTGTCCAAGAGACCCAGTACTTC. It specifies CASSGELYSVQETQYF. This chain links TRBV6-1 with TRBJ2-5, with no clear D. CDR3 length: 16 residues. Germline V gene data show CDR1 as MNHNS and CDR2 as SASEGT. The germline V and J ends were trimmed by 4 bases and 1 base, with 16 bases remaining between them.

This clonotype was detected ten times or more. The chain joins TRBV12-3 or TRBV12-4 to TRBJ2-7; TRBD2 aligns across 14 bases. With 7 bases clipped from V and 4 bases from J, the junction kept 6 bases outside the gene matches. The CDR3 loop spans 15 amino acids. The CDR3 loop reads CASTKGLAGEYEQYF. The CDR3 DNA reads as TGTGCCAGCACCAAGGGACTAGCGGGAGAATACGAGCAGTACTTC.

Of note for this clonotype: A much larger clone differs from this one at a single base, so this may be a read error. The V gene is TRBV6-5, the J gene TRBJ2-7; no reliable D call. V lost 6 bases to trimming and J lost 8 bases, with 14 bases between them. The CDR3 runs 12 residues. Germline V gene sequence: CDR1 MNHEY, CDR2 SVGAGI. In DNA, the CDR3 is TGTGCCAGCAGGGACGTTCGCCGCAAGCAGTACTTC. The encoded protein is CASRDVRRKQYF.

The chain recombines TRBV5-4 with TRBJ2-1; TRBD2 is a possible D gene (6 bases). The CDR3 covers 16 residues. Germline V lookup: CDR1 SGHNT, CDR2 YYREEE (reference sequence). V gave up 8 bases and J gave up 5 bases, with 23 bases separating them. The CDR3 spells CASSGRRAQGHNEQFF. The CDR3 DNA sequence: TGTGCCAGTAGTGGGCGGAGGGCGCAAGGACACAATGAGCAGTTCTTC. Filled out from reference TRBV5-4 and TRBJ2-1, the complete variable domain reads ETGVTQSPTHLIKTRGQQVTLRCSSQSGHNTVSWYQQALGQGPQFIFQYYREEENGRGNFPPRFSGLQFPNYSSELNVNALELDDSALYLCASSGRRAQGHNEQFFGPGTRLTVL.

This rearrangement joins TRBV6-2 or TRBV6-3 to TRBJ2-4; 12 bases are a match to TRBD2. Germline V gene sequence: CDR1 MNHEY, CDR2 SVGEGT. The CDR3 extends over 13 amino acids. Unmatched junction bases numbered 4, after V lost 9 bases and J lost 7 bases. The CDR3 nucleotides read TGTGCCAGTAAGCTAGCGGGGGGGAACATTCAGTACTTC. Protein sequence: CASKLAGGNIQYF.

In its sample, this clonotype was seen many times. The chain has TRBV12-3 or TRBV12-4 and TRBJ2-7, with TRBD1 as a possible D gene (5 bases). The CDR3 runs 14 residues. Trimming stripped 2 bases from V and 2 bases from J, with 10 bases between. The CDR3 loop reads CASSLWQGTYEQYF. The CDR3 region has the DNA TGTGCCAGCAGTTTATGGCAGGGCACCTACGAGCAGTACTTC.

This clonotype occurred a few times. CDR3 bases: TGTGCCAGCAGTCTGACAGGGGGTGGTCCACCCCTCCACTTT. Translated, it gives CASSLTGGGPPLHF. The chain combines TRBV12-3 or TRBV12-4 with TRBJ1-6; 9 bases match TRBD1. The CDR3 contains 14 residues. V shed 5 bases, J shed 11 bases, and the junction held 7 bases outside the gene matches.

The chain recombines TRBV29-1 with TRBJ2-7; D tentatively fits TRBD1 or TRBD2 (5 bases each). V was shortened by 4 bases and J by 3 bases, with 16 bases between the two germline ends. The CDR3 runs to 14 residues. Germline CDR1 and CDR2: SQVTM and ANQGSEA. Here the CDR3 DNA reads TGCAGCGTTGGAGCGGACCAGGGCTACTACGAGCAGTACTTC. Translation: CSVGADQGYYEQYF.